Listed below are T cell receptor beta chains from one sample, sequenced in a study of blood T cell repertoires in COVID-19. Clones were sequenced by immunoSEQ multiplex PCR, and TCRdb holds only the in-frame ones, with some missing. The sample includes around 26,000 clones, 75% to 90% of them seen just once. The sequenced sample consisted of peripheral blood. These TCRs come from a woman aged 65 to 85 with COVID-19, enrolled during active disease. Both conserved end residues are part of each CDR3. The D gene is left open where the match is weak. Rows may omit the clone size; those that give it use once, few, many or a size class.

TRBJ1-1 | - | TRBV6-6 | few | TGTGCCAGCAGTTACCAGAACACTGAAGCTTTCTTT | CASSYQNTEAFF
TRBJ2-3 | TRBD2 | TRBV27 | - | TGTGCCAGCAGCCTAAGGGGGACTAGCGGGAGTTTTGTGGATACGCAGTATTTT | CASSLRGTSGSFVDTQYF
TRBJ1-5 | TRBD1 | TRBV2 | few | TGTGCCAGCAGCCCCCTACGTGACAGGGGGCATCAGCCCCAGCATTTT | CASSPLRDRGHQPQHF
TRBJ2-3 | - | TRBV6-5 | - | TGTGCCAGCACCCCCAGGCGGGGCACAGATACGCAGTATTTT | CASTPRRGTDTQYF
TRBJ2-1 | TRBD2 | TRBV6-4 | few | TGTGCCAGCAGTGAACGACTAGCGGGAGACTACAATGAGCAGTTCTTC | CASSERLAGDYNEQFF
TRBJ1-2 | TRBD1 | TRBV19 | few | TGTGCCAGTAGTATGGGGGACAGGGGTAGCCATGGCTACACCTTC | CASSMGDRGSHGYTF
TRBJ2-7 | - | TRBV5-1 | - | TGCGCCAGCAGCTTGGCCACAGGCTCCTACGAGCAGTACTTC | CASSLATGSYEQYF
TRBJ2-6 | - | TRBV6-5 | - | TGTGCCAGCAGTTACTCACAGGGTACCGGGGCCAACGTCCTGACTTTC | CASSYSQGTGANVLTF
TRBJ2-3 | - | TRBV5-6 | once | TGTGCCAGCAGCTTGTTTGCGCAGCCCGGGGCAGATACGCAGTATTTT | CASSLFAQPGADTQYF
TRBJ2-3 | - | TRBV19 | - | TGTGCCAGTAGTGCGCCCGGTTCTGTCACAGATACGCAGTATTTT | CASSAPGSVTDTQYF
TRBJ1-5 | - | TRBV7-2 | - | TGTGCCAGCAGCTTAGAGGCGGGTCAGCCCCAGCATTTT | CASSLEAGQPQHF
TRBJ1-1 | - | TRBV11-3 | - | TGTGCCAGCAGCCCCAGTTTGAGGGCGGGGGAAGCTTTCTTT | CASSPSLRAGEAFF
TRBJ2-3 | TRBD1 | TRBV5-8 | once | TGTGCCAGCAGCTCCAGGACAGGGGAGGATACGCAGTATTTT | CASSSRTGEDTQYF
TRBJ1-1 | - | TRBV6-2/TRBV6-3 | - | TGTGCCAGCAGCACCGGGGTCCCTGAAGCTTTCTTT | CASSTGVPEAFF
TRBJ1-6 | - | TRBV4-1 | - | TGCGCCAGCAGCCAAGAGGGCAGGGCTTCACCCCTCCACTTT | CASSQEGRASPLHF
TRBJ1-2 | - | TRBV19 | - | TGTGCCAGTAGTATCTCCCAGGGGAACTATGGCTACACCTTC | CASSISQGNYGYTF